Reported below is one TCR beta chain. The data stem from a study of T cell responses to AZD1222 COVID-19 vaccine. Measured with immunoSEQ multiplex PCR; TCRdb has only the in-frame clones, and not every one. The table lists some 200,000 clones, around nine tenths of them singletons, with about 3.5% in the top ten. Per the germline V gene, CDR1 is SEHNR and CDR2 is FQNEAQ (reference sequence). Deletions cut 2 bases from V and 2 bases from J, with 9 bases between. The CDR3 sequence is 14 residues long. The source material was peripheral blood, sampled 28 days after the second dose of the MenACWY control vaccine. This receptor was obtained from an adult who received the MenACWY meningococcal vaccine as a control. The gene calls are TRBV7-9 and TRBJ1-1; unclear D gene. CDR3 nucleotides: TGTGCCAGCAGCTTATTTAGCGGAAACACTGAAGCTTTCTTT. Residues: CASSLFSGNTEAFF.